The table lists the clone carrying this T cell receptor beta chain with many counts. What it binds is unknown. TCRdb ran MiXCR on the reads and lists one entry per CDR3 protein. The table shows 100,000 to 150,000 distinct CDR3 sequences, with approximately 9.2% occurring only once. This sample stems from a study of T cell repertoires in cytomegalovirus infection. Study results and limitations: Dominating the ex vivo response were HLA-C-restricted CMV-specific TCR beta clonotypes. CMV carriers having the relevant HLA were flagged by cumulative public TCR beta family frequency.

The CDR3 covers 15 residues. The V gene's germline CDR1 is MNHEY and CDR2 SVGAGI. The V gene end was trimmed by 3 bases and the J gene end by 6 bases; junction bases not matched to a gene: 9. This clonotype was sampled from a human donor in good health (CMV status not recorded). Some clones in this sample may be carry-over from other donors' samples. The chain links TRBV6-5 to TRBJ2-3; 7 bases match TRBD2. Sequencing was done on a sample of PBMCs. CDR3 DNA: TGTGCCAGCAGTTATAGTGTCGGGGAGGGGGATACGCAGTATTTT. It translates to CASSYSVGEGDTQYF.